This TCR beta chain was sequenced in a study of cytomegalovirus exposure and HLA in healthy donors. This clone was seen a handful of times. As yet, its antigen is unknown. The junction differs from germline at one of its ends, possibly a read error. The PCR had 60 Vbeta and 13 Jbeta primers. Only in-frame clones appear in the TCRdb table, and some are missing; sequencing was by immunoSEQ multiplex PCR. This table has about 160,000 clones, more than 70% appearing once. Notes on the study in general: Available immune exposure information covered CMV serostatus only. Follow-up analysis found HLA locus-dependent TCR association rates, highest for DRB1 and lowest for HLA-C.

This clonotype was obtained from a man in his fifties or sixties in good health and CMV-seronegative. The sequenced sample consisted of PBMCs.

DNA of the CDR3: TGTTCCAGCAGCTTAGTAGAGAGCAATCAGCCCCAGCATTTT. The encoded protein is CSSSLVESNQPQHF. The rearrangement joins TRBV7-9 to TRBJ1-5; D not resolved. This CDR3 contains 14 residues. Germline-derived CDR1 and CDR2 are SEHNR and FQNEAQ (reference sequence).